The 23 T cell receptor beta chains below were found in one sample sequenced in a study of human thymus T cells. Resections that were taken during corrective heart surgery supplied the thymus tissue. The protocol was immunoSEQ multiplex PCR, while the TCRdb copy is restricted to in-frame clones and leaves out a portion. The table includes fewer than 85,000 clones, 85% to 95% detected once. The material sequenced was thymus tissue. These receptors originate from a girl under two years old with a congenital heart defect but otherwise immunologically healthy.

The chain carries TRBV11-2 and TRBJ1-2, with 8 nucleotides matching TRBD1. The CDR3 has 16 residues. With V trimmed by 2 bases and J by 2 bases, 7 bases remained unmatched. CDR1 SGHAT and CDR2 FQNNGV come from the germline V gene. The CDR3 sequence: CASSLKGQATNYGYTF. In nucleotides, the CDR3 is TGTGCCAGCAGCTTAAAGGGACAGGCCACCAACTATGGCTACACCTTC. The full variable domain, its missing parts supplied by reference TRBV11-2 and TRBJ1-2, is EAGVAQSPRYKIIEKRQSVAFWCNPISGHATLYWYQQILGQGPKLLIQFQNNGVVDDSQLPKDRFSAERLKGVDSTLKIQPAKLEDSAVYLCASSLKGQATNYGYTFGSGTRLTVV.

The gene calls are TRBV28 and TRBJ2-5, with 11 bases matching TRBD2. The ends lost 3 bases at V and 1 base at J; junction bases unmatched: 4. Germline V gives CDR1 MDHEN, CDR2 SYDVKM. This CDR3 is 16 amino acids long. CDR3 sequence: CASSFLTSGAQETQYF. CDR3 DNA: TGTGCCAGCAGTTTTTTGACTAGCGGGGCCCAAGAGACCCAGTACTTC.

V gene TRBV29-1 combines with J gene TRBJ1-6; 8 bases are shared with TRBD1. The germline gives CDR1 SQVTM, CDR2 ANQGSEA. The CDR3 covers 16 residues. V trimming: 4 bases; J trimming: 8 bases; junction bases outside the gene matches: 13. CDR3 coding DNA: TGCAGCGTTGCCACAGCAAACCAGACAGGGGATTCACCCCTCCACTTT. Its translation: CSVATANQTGDSPLHF.

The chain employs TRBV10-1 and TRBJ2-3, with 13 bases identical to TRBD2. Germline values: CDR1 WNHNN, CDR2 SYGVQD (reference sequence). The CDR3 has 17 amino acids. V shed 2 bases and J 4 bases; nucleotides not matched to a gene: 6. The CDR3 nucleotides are TGCGCCAGCAGTGAGAAGGGACTAGCGGGGAGTGCAGATACGCAGTATTTT. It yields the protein CASSEKGLAGSADTQYF.

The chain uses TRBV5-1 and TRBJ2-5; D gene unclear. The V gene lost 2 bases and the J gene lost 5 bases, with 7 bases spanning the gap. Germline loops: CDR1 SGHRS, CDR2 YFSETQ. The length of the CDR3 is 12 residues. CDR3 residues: CASSLGAETQYF. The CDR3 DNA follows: TGCGCCAGCAGCTTAGGTGCGGAGACCCAGTACTTC. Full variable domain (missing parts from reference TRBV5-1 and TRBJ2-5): KAGVTQTPRYLIKTRGQQVTLSCSPISGHRSVSWYQQTPGQGLQFLFEYFSETQRNKGNFPGRFSGRQFSNSRSEMNVSTLELGDSALYLCASSLGAETQYFGPGTRLLVL.

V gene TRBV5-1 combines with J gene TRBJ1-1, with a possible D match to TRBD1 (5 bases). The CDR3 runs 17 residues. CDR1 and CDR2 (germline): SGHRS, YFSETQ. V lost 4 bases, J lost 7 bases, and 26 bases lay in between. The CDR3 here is CASSAPEEGTEQGEAFF. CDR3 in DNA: TGCGCCAGCAGCGCCCCTGAGGAGGGGACCGAACAAGGTGAAGCTTTCTTT.

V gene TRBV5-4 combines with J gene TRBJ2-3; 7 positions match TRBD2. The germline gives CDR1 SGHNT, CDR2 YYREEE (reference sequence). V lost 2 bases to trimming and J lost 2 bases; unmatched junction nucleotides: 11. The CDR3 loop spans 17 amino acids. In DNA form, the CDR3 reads TGTGCCAGCAGCTTAAGGTTTGGCGGGAGCCCCACAGATACGCAGTATTTT. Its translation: CASSLRFGGSPTDTQYF.

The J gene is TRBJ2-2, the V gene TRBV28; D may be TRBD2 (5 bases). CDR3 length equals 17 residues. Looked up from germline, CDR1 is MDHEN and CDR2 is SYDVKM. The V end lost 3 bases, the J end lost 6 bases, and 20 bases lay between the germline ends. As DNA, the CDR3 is TGTGCCAGCAGTTTTCCCCTACTTCGGGGAGTCCCCGGGGAGCTGTTTTTT. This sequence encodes CASSFPLLRGVPGELFF.

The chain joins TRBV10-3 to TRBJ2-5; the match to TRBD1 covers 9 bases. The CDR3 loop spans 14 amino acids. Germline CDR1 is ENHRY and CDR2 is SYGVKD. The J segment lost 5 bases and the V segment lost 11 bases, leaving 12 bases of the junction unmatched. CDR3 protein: CAACSDRGRETQYF. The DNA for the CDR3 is TGTGCCGCCTGCTCTGACAGGGGGAGGGAGACCCAGTACTTC.

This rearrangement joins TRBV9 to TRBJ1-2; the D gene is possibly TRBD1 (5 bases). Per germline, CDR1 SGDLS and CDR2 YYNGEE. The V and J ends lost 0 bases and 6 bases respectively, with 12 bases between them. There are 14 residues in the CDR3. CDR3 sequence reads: CASSVAEGLHGYTF. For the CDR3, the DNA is TGTGCCAGCAGCGTAGCGGAGGGGCTCCATGGCTACACCTTC.

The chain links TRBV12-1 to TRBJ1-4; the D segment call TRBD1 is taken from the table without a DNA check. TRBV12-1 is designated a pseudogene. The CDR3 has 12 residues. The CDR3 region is CASSTGQGAVIF. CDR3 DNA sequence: TGTGCCAGCAGCACTGGACAGGGGGCCGTCATCTTT.

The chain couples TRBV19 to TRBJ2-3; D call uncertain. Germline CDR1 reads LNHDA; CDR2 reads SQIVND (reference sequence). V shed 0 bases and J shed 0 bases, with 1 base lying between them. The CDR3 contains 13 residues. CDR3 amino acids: CASSIDSTDTQYF. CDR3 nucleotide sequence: TGTGCCAGTAGTATAGACAGCACAGATACGCAGTATTTT.

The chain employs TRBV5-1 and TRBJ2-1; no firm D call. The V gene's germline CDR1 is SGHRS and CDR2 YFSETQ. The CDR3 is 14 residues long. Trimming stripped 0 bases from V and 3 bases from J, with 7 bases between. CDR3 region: CASSLGAVYNEQFF. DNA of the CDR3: TGCGCCAGCAGCTTGGGTGCTGTCTACAATGAGCAGTTCTTC.

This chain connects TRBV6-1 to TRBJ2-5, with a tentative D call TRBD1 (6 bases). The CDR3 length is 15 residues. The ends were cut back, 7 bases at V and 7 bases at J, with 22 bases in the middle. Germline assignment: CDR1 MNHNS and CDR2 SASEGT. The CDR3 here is CASNAGSEGERTQYF. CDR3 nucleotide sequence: TGTGCCAGCAACGCGGGTAGCGAGGGGGAACGGACCCAGTACTTC.

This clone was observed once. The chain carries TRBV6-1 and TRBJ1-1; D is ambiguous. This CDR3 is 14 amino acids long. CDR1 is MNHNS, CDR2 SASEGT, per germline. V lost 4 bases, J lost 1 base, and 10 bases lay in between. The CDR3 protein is CASSGWASNTEAFF. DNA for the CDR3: TGTGCCAGCAGTGGATGGGCCTCGAACACTGAAGCTTTCTTT.

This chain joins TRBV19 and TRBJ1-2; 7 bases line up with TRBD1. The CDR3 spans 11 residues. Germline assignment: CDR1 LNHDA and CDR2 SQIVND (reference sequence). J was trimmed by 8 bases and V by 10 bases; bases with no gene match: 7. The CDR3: CATGPGGGYTF. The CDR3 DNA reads TGTGCCACCGGGCCAGGGGGAGGCTACACCTTC.

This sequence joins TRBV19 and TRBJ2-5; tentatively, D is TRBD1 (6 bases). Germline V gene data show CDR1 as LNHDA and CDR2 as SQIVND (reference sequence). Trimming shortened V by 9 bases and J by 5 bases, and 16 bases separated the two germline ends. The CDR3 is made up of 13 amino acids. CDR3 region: CASSLGGPETQYF. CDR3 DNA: TGTGCCAGCTCGCTTGGGGGCCCGGAGACCCAGTACTTC.

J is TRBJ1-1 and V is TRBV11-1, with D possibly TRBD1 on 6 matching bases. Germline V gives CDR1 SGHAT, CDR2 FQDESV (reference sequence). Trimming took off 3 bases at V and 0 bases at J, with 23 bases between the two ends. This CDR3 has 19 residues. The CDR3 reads CASSFGALGQGDLNTEAFF. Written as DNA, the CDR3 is TGTGCCAGCAGCTTTGGGGCCCTGGGACAAGGCGACCTGAACACTGAAGCTTTCTTT.

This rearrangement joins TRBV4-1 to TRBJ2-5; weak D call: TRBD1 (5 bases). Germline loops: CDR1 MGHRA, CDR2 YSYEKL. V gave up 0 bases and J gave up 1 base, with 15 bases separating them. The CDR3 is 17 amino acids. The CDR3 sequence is CASSQDQGARRQETQYF. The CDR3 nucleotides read TGCGCCAGCAGCCAAGACCAGGGCGCGAGGCGCCAAGAGACCCAGTACTTC.

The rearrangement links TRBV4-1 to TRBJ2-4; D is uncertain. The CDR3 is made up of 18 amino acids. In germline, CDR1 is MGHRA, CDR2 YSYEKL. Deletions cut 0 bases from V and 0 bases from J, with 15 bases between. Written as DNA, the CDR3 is TGCGCCAGCAGCCAAGAGGATCTTGGCTACATAGCCAAAAACATTCAGTACTTC. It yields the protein CASSQEDLGYIAKNIQYF.

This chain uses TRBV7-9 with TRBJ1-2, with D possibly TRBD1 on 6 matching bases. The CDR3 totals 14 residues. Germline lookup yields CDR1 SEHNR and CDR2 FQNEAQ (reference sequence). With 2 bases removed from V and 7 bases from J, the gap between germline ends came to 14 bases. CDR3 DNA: TGTGCCAGCAGCTTAAGTACAGGGAAGGTTGGCTACACCTTC. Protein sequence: CASSLSTGKVGYTF.

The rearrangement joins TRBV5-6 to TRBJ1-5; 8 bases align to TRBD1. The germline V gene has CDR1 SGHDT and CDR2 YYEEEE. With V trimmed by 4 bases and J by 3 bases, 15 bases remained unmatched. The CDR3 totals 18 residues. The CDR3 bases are TGTGCCAGCAGCCCCTGGACAGGGAAAAGTGGCTTCAATCAGCCCCAGCATTTT. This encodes CASSPWTGKSGFNQPQHF.

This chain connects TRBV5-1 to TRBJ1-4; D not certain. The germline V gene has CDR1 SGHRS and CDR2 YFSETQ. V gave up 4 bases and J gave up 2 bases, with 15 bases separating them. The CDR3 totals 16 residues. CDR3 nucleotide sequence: TGCGCCAGCAGCCCCGGGCATCGACCCACTAATGAAAAACTGTTTTTT. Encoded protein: CASSPGHRPTNEKLFF.